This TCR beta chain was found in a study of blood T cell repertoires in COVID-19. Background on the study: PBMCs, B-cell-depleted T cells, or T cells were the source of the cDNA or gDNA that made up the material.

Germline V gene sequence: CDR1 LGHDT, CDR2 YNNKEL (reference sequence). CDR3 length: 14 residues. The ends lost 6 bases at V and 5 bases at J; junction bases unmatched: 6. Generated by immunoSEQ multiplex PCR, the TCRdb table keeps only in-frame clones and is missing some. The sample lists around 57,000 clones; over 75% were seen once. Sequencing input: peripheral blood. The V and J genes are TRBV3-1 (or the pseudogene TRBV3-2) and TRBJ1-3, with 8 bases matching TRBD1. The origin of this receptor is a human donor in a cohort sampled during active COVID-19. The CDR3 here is CASSPGTGRNTIYF. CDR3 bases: TGTGCCAGCAGTCCCGGGACAGGCCGAAACACCATATATTTT.